The 17 T cell receptor beta chains below all came from one sample that was sequenced in a study of graft-versus-host responses after intestinal transplantation. Some clones are missing from TCRdb's copy, which holds only in-frame ones; the method was immunoSEQ multiplex PCR. This sample yields around 67,000 clones, of which approximately 87% are seen a single time; 0.39% belongs to the top ten. No cognate antigen is known for these TCRs. The sample here was unstimulated CD4+ T cells sorted from spleen or lymph node cells, taken before transplant. The receptors stem from a human donor who was the organ donor for an intestinal transplant.

The chain couples TRBV9 to TRBJ2-5; TRBD1 might be the D (6 bases). The germline V gene encodes CDR1 SGDLS and CDR2 YYNGEE. The CDR3 runs to 14 residues. V was clipped by 3 bases and J by 5 bases, with 14 bases between them. DNA for the CDR3: TGTGCCAGCAGCGGGACCCCGAGGGGGGAGACCCAGTACTTC. Protein: CASSGTPRGETQYF.

This clone was observed a single time. This chain joins TRBV27 and TRBJ2-5; D is perhaps TRBD2 (6 bases). The germline CDR1 and CDR2 sequences are MNHEY and SMNVEV (reference sequence). V was clipped by 1 base and J by 5 bases, with 11 bases between them. This CDR3 region has 14 residues. The chain's CDR3 is CASSLFGRGETQYF. The CDR3 nucleotides are TGTGCCAGCAGTTTATTCGGCCGGGGGGAGACCCAGTACTTC.

This chain joins TRBV4-1 and TRBJ2-7; 7 nucleotides align to TRBD1. The germline V gene has CDR1 MGHRA and CDR2 YSYEKL. V shed 1 base, J shed 6 bases, and the junction held 6 bases outside the gene matches. This CDR3 comprises 14 residues. The CDR3 protein is CASSQGDRFAEQYV. CDR3 in DNA: TGCGCCAGCAGCCAAGGGGACAGATTCGCCGAGCAGTACGTC.

This clone was observed once. The CDR3 region is CASSVGSGGAEQETQYF. CDR3 bases: TGTGCCAGCAGCGTAGGAAGCGGGGGGGCGGAACAAGAGACCCAGTACTTC. V and J are TRBV9 and TRBJ2-5; 10 bases are a match to TRBD2. This CDR3 has 17 residues. J gave up 2 bases and V 0 bases, and 7 bases lay outside the gene matches. Looked up from germline, CDR1 is SGDLS and CDR2 is YYNGEE.

V and J are TRBV5-6 and TRBJ1-2; D remains ambiguous. With 1 base removed from V and 5 bases from J, the gap between germline ends came to 12 bases. CDR1 and CDR2 (germline): SGHDT, YYEEEE. This CDR3 contains 14 residues. CDR3 sequence: CASSLPAVQYGYTF. DNA of the CDR3: TGTGCCAGCAGCTTGCCTGCAGTGCAGTATGGCTACACCTTC.

The chain is built from TRBV19 and TRBJ1-5; 8 bases line up with TRBD1. Trimming removed 4 bases from V and 8 bases from J; junction bases left unmatched: 4. This CDR3 is 13 amino acids long. CDR1 LNHDA and CDR2 SQIVND come from the germline V gene (reference sequence). The CDR3 DNA reads TGTGCCAGTAGTAAGGACAGGGCGGAGCCCCAGCATTTT. Protein: CASSKDRAEPQHF.

J is TRBJ2-1 and V is TRBV18; D is possibly TRBD1 (5 bases). The ends were cut back, 5 bases at V and 8 bases at J, with 19 bases in the middle. The germline CDR1 and CDR2 sequences are KGHSH and LQKENI. The CDR3 consists of 15 residues. The CDR3: CASSTKRGRVDEQFF. DNA of the CDR3: TGTGCCAGCTCAACTAAAAGGGGCAGGGTGGATGAGCAGTTCTTC. The entire variable domain, with the rest obtained from reference TRBV18 and TRBJ2-1, is as follows: NAGVMQNPRHLVRRRGQEARLRCSPMKGHSHVYWYRQLPEEGLKFMVYLQKENIIDESGMPKERFSAEFPKEGPSILRIQQVVRGDSAAYFCASSTKRGRVDEQFFGPGTRLTVL.

The chain uses TRBV5-6 and TRBJ1-1; 7 bases map to TRBD1. Trimming at V came to 0 bases and at J to 0 bases, leaving 5 bases not matched to a gene. This CDR3 has 16 residues. Per germline, CDR1 SGHDT and CDR2 YYEEEE. CDR3 in amino acids: CASSLDRGRMNTEAFF. DNA for the CDR3: TGTGCCAGCAGCTTGGACAGGGGACGAATGAACACTGAAGCTTTCTTT.

A note on this clone: Its ends do not fully match the called genes, so a read error is possible. J is TRBJ1-6 and V is TRBV10-3; D may be TRBD1 (5 bases). The CDR3 runs 14 residues. In germline, CDR1 is ENHRY, CDR2 SYGVKD. The CDR3 sequence: CATWQGIDTSPPHF. CDR3 DNA: TGTGCCACGTGGCAGGGAATTGATACTTCACCCCCCCACTTT.

The chain carries TRBV5-6 and TRBJ2-3; 9 positions agree with TRBD2. The CDR3 is 16 residues long. In germline, CDR1 is SGHDT, CDR2 YYEEEE. V trimming: 3 bases; J trimming: 6 bases; junction bases outside the gene matches: 11. This CDR3 reads CASSYMRGGVADTQYF. The CDR3 nucleotides are TGTGCCAGCAGCTACATGCGGGGGGGGGTGGCGGATACGCAGTATTTT.

CDR3 amino acids: CARSLGQGEVDEQFF. The CDR3 nucleotides are TGTGCCAGAAGCTTGGGCCAGGGGGAGGTCGATGAGCAGTTCTTC. The V and J genes are TRBV5-3 and TRBJ2-1, with D maybe TRBD1 (7 bases). TRBV5-3 carries the ORF label, with uncertain function. Trimming cost V 0 bases and J 8 bases, with 15 bases left between them. There are 15 residues in the CDR3.

The chain joins TRBV6-6 to TRBJ1-1, with D possibly being TRBD1 (6 bases). With 7 bases removed from V and 3 bases from J, the gap between germline ends came to 18 bases. The length of the CDR3 is 15 residues. CDR1 and CDR2 (germline): MNHNY, SVGAGI (reference sequence). The CDR3 here is CASTVPGAGDTEAFF. The CDR3 DNA reads TGTGCCAGCACCGTCCCTGGGGCAGGGGACACTGAAGCTTTCTTT.

This clone was observed a single time. J is TRBJ1-3 and V is TRBV11-3, with D hard to call. Trimming removed 2 bases from V and 0 bases from J, with 17 bases in between. The CDR3 is made up of 18 amino acids. Germline-derived CDR1 and CDR2 are SGHNT and YENEEA. In nucleotides, the CDR3 is TGTGCCAGCAGCTTAACCCTCGAGAGGGCGGACTCTGGAAACACCATATATTTT. This encodes CASSLTLERADSGNTIYF.

V and J are TRBV28 and TRBJ1-3; no firm D call. The CDR3 is made up of 14 amino acids. Germline CDR1 is MDHEN and CDR2 is SYDVKM. V lost 5 bases and J lost 0, with 8 bases in between. The CDR3 sequence is CASSGDSSGNTIYF. The CDR3 DNA reads as TGTGCCAGCAGTGGAGATAGCTCTGGAAACACCATATATTTT.

This clone turned up a few times. V and J are TRBV5-4 and TRBJ2-6; no definite D call. Trimming removed 2 bases from V and 0 bases from J, with 9 bases in between. CDR1 and CDR2 (germline): SGHNT, YYREEE (reference sequence). CDR3 length equals 16 residues. The DNA of the CDR3 is TGTGCCAGCAGCTTACGCGTACTCTCTGGGGCCAACGTCCTGACTTTC. Its translation is CASSLRVLSGANVLTF.

The chain joins TRBV9 to TRBJ2-3; the D gene is possibly TRBD1 (6 bases). From germline, CDR1 is SGDLS and CDR2 YYNGEE. This CDR3 contains 13 residues. Deletions cut 2 bases from V and 6 bases from J, with 10 bases between. CDR3 region: CASSVNRADTQYF. The CDR3 bases are TGTGCCAGCAGCGTTAACAGGGCCGATACGCAGTATTTT.

The chain combines TRBV4-3 with TRBJ1-2; D uncertain. V lost 2 bases and J 0 bases, leaving 13 bases between the germline ends. The CDR3 extends over 16 amino acids. Germline V gene sequence: CDR1 LGHNA, CDR2 YSLEER. CDR3 loop: CASSQTILGANYGYTF. The CDR3 DNA follows: TGCGCCAGCAGCCAAACCATTCTAGGAGCTAACTATGGCTACACCTTC.